The rows below give T cell receptor beta chains drawn from one sample of a study of cytomegalovirus exposure and HLA in healthy donors. The data were produced by immunoSEQ multiplex PCR, yet TCRdb's version contains in-frame clones alone and is incomplete. This table has fewer than 130,000 clones, 70% appearing once. The specimen was PBMCs. These receptors originate from a man aged 40-55 years in good health and CMV-seropositive. Each CDR3 is given with its conserved first and last residue. The order of the fields is D gene, clone size, J gene, V gene, CDR3 protein, CDR3 DNA. D genes are given only for firm matches. Expanded clones are given a class, and other clones once, few, many or no size at all.

d_gene: TRBD1
abundance: few
j_gene: TRBJ1-1
v_gene: TRBV13
CDR3aa: CASSLGYIGRGTEAFF
CDR3nt: TGTGCCAGCAGCTTAGGCTATATTGGCAGGGGGACTGAAGCTTTCTTT

d_gene: -
abundance: many
j_gene: TRBJ2-6
v_gene: TRBV2
CDR3aa: CASGRGSGANVLTF
CDR3nt: TGTGCCAGTGGGCGGGGCTCTGGGGCCAACGTCCTGACTTTC

d_gene: -
abundance: once
j_gene: TRBJ1-6
v_gene: TRBV30
CDR3aa: CAWRPSSYNSPLHF
CDR3nt: TGTGCCTGGAGACCCAGCTCCTATAATTCACCCCTCCACTTT

d_gene: -
abundance: -
j_gene: TRBJ1-4
v_gene: TRBV10-2
CDR3aa: CASSHTREKLFF
CDR3nt: TGCGCCAGCAGTCATACCAGGGAAAAACTGTTTTTT

d_gene: TRBD1
abundance: -
j_gene: TRBJ1-5
v_gene: TRBV27
CDR3aa: CASSSRTGGMADQPQHF
CDR3nt: TGTGCCAGCAGTTCCCGGACAGGGGGGATGGCGGATCAGCCCCAGCATTTT

d_gene: -
abundance: few
j_gene: TRBJ2-4
v_gene: TRBV6-6
CDR3aa: CASSYGQKNIQYF
CDR3nt: TGTGCCAGCAGTTACGGTCAGAAAAACATTCAGTACTTC

d_gene: TRBD1
abundance: -
j_gene: TRBJ1-5
v_gene: TRBV2
CDR3aa: CASSEGLTGIFNQPQHF
CDR3nt: TGTGCCAGCAGTGAAGGCTTGACAGGGATCTTTAATCAGCCCCAGCATTTT

d_gene: TRBD2
abundance: few
j_gene: TRBJ2-1
v_gene: TRBV6-6
CDR3aa: CASSTRTSSGEQFF
CDR3nt: TGTGCCAGCAGTACCCGGACTAGTAGCGGTGAGCAGTTCTTC

d_gene: -
abundance: -
j_gene: TRBJ1-5
v_gene: TRBV7-3
CDR3aa: CASSRGGNQPQHF
CDR3nt: TGTGCCAGCAGCCGCGGGGGAAATCAGCCCCAGCATTTT

d_gene: TRBD1
abundance: -
j_gene: TRBJ1-1
v_gene: TRBV6-5
CDR3aa: CASSWTGKTAFF
CDR3nt: TGTGCCAGCAGTTGGACAGGGAAGACGGCTTTCTTT

d_gene: TRBD2
abundance: -
j_gene: TRBJ2-7
v_gene: TRBV7-9
CDR3aa: CASSSEDGTSLYEQYF
CDR3nt: TGTGCCAGCAGCTCCGAAGACGGGACTAGTCTCTACGAGCAGTACTTC

d_gene: TRBD1
abundance: -
j_gene: TRBJ1-2
v_gene: TRBV27
CDR3aa: CASSLAGQDYGYTF
CDR3nt: TGTGCCAGCAGTTTAGCGGGACAGGACTATGGCTACACCTTC